This is a list of T cell receptor beta chains from one sample in a study of Graves' ophthalmopathy and Graves' hyperthyroidism. TCRdb itself ran the multiplex PCR reads through MiXCR, one entry per CDR3 protein. The data contain about 240,000 distinct CDR3 sequences, about 47% of them singletons. Input material: peripheral blood. The source is an adult man with Graves' ophthalmopathy. The CDR3 runs from the conserved cysteine through the conserved F or W. Fields, in order: CDR3 length, V gene, J gene, clone size, D gene, CDR3 DNA, CDR3 protein. The D gene is left open where the match is weak. Where a row states a size, it is once, few, many or the class of an expanded clone; other rows omit it.

length: 15; V: TRBV7-9; J: TRBJ2-2; size: NA; D: TRBD1; DNA: TGTGCCAGCAGCTTGACCGGGACAGGGTCCGGGGAGCTGTTTTTT; CDR3: CASSLTGTGSGELFF
length: 13; V: TRBV7-9; J: TRBJ1-2; size: few; D: TRBD1; DNA: TGTGCCAGCACCCCGGGACAGGGGGCTGGCTACACCTTC; CDR3: CASTPGQGAGYTF
length: 15; V: TRBV5-5; J: TRBJ2-7; size: NA; D: NA; DNA: TGTGCCAGCAGCTTGTCAGATTACCCCGCCTACGAGCAGTACTTC; CDR3: CASSLSDYPAYEQYF
length: 14; V: TRBV6-6; J: TRBJ1-2; size: NA; D: TRBD1; DNA: TGTGCCAGCAGCCCCCCGGGGACAGCGGAAGGCTACACCTTC; CDR3: CASSPPGTAEGYTF
length: 13; V: TRBV19; J: TRBJ1-2; size: NA; D: NA; DNA: TGTGCCAGTAGTCTGGGACTGAGCTATGGCTACACCTTC; CDR3: CASSLGLSYGYTF
length: 15; V: TRBV2; J: TRBJ1-4; size: many; D: TRBD1; DNA: TGTGCCAGCAGTGCGATGAGGGGGCGGAGTGAAAAACTGTTTTTT; CDR3: CASSAMRGRSEKLFF
length: 17; V: TRBV4-1; J: TRBJ2-6; size: NA; D: NA; DNA: TGCGCCAGCAGCCTTACCGGGCCAAGCTCTGGGGCCAACGTCCTGACTTTC; CDR3: CASSLTGPSSGANVLTF
length: 14; V: TRBV5-8; J: TRBJ2-5; size: many; D: NA; DNA: TGTGCCAGCAGTCGAGGAGGGGGGGCGGAGACCCAGTACTTC; CDR3: CASSRGGGAETQYF
length: 14; V: TRBV9; J: TRBJ2-7; size: NA; D: TRBD1; DNA: TGTGCCAGCAGCCTCCTGGGACAGGGTTCCGAGCAGTACTTC; CDR3: CASSLLGQGSEQYF
length: 13; V: TRBV6-1; J: TRBJ2-7; size: NA; D: NA; DNA: TGTGCCAGCAGAAAGGGGTCTGCCTACGAGCAGTACTTC; CDR3: CASRKGSAYEQYF
length: 13; V: TRBV29-1; J: TRBJ2-3; size: NA; D: TRBD2; DNA: TGCAGCGTTGGAGCTAGCGGGGCAGATACGCAGTATTTT; CDR3: CSVGASGADTQYF
length: 13; V: TRBV7-9; J: TRBJ2-1; size: NA; D: TRBD1; DNA: TGTGCCAGCAGCTTGGGACAGGATGATGAGCAGTTCTTC; CDR3: CASSLGQDDEQFF
length: 15; V: TRBV7-9; J: TRBJ2-5; size: once; D: NA; DNA: TGTGCCAGCAGCCGTGAGCCGTCGACTAAAGAGACCCAGTACTTC; CDR3: CASSREPSTKETQYF
length: 13; V: TRBV7-2; J: TRBJ1-5; size: many; D: NA; DNA: TGTGCCAGCAGCCGACAGCCGGATCAGCCCCAGCATTTT; CDR3: CASSRQPDQPQHF
length: 15; V: TRBV10-3; J: TRBJ1-1; size: once; D: NA; DNA: TGTGCCAGCAGTTTAACGTCAGGGAGGAACACTGAAGCTTTCTTT; CDR3: CASSLTSGRNTEAFF
length: 16; V: TRBV7-2; J: TRBJ2-5; size: NA; D: TRBD1; DNA: TGTGCCAGCACCGGGACGGCCAGGGGGTACCAAGAGACCCAGTACTTC; CDR3: CASTGTARGYQETQYF
length: 15; V: TRBV7-9; J: TRBJ2-7; size: NA; D: NA; DNA: TGTGCCAGCAGCTTAGGTGTGGGGGCTTCGTACGAGCAGTACTTC; CDR3: CASSLGVGASYEQYF